Presented here are 32 T cell receptor beta chains from one specimen sequenced in a study of T cells in Graves' hyperthyroidism and ophthalmopathy (dated by TCRdb to about 2019). The receptor library was made with multiplex PCR. The sequencer listed for this sample is Illumina HiSeq 2000. The TCR beta CDR3 regions were amplified from RNA transcripts. The TCR CDR3 was subjected to a first round of RT-PCR using the HTBI primer set and the Qiagen OneStep RT-PCR kit. TCRdb's own reprocessing of the public reads used fastp at Q25 and MiXCR and kept productive beta chains. Every entry covers one CDR3 protein and lists the most common genes and DNA from its rows. For this sample the table gives approximately 400,000 distinct CDR3 sequences, of which more than 11% were detected only once. Clones ranked in the top ten supply 8% to 13% of the sample. Sequencing was done on a sample of blood. These receptors all come from a woman aged 55-70 years with Graves' hyperthyroidism.

V is TRBV10-3 and J is TRBJ2-5; D is undetermined. The germline gives CDR1 ENHRY, CDR2 SYGVKD. The CDR3 loop spans 13 amino acids. The V end was cut by 2 bases, the J end by 2 bases, with 6 bases between. The CDR3 coding sequence is TGTGCCATCAGTGAGGCTAGACAAGAGACCCAGTACTTC. Amino acid sequence: CAISEARQETQYF.

This clonotype came up many times. V is TRBV3-1 and J is TRBJ1-2; the match to TRBD1 covers 8 bases. CDR3 length: 15 amino acids. J was trimmed by 2 bases and V by 2 bases; bases with no gene match: 4. CDR1 and CDR2 (germline): LGHDT, YNNKEL (reference sequence). CDR3 nucleotide sequence: TGTGCCAGCAGCCAAAAGGACAGGGTGAACTATGGCTACACCTTC. The encoded protein is CASSQKDRVNYGYTF.

This clonotype was recorded a few times. V and J are TRBV6-2 or TRBV6-3 and TRBJ2-1, with D unresolved. V was clipped by 4 bases and J by 5 bases, with 18 bases between them. The CDR3 totals 16 residues. Germline lookup yields CDR1 MNHEY and CDR2 SVGEGT. The CDR3 region is CASSSPASAGHNEQFF. The CDR3 nucleotides read TGTGCCAGCAGTTCCCCGGCGTCCGCCGGCCACAATGAGCAGTTCTTC.

Many counts were recorded for this clonotype. The chain uses TRBV11-3 and TRBJ2-1; 8 nucleotides align to TRBD1. Germline assignment: CDR1 SGHNT and CDR2 YENEEA. The V and J ends lost 5 bases and 4 bases, in that order; junction bases with no gene match: 7. This CDR3 spans 15 amino acids. The CDR3 region has the DNA TGTGCCAGCAGCACCCGACAGGGGAGGTACAATGAGCAGTTCTTC. Protein: CASSTRQGRYNEQFF.

This clonotype was found many times. The chain combines TRBV3-1 with TRBJ2-5; D possibly corresponds to TRBD2 (6 bases). Trimming pared 4 bases from V and 1 base from J, leaving 13 bases between. Germline values: CDR1 LGHDT, CDR2 YNNKEL (reference sequence). The CDR3 length is 15 residues. CDR3 residues: CASSPHGRGQETQYF. The CDR3, as DNA: TGTGCCAGCAGCCCGCACGGGCGGGGCCAAGAGACCCAGTACTTC.

This clonotype came up many times. For the CDR3, the DNA is TGTGCCAGCAGCCACCCGGGACAGGGTTCTTCCCAAGCTTTCTTT. Amino acids: CASSHPGQGSSQAFF. V usage is TRBV3-1 and J usage is TRBJ1-1; 9 nucleotides agree with TRBD1. The germline CDR1 and CDR2 sequences are LGHDT and YNNKEL (reference sequence). The CDR3 is made up of 15 amino acids. With V trimmed by 3 bases and J by 9 bases, 11 bases remained unmatched.

In its sample, this clonotype was seen a few times. The V gene is TRBV7-3, the J gene TRBJ2-3, with D possibly matching TRBD1 (5 bases). V lost 5 bases and J 0 bases, leaving 15 bases between the germline ends. CDR1 is SGHTA and CDR2 is FQGTGA in the germline V gene. The CDR3 is 16 residues long. The chain's CDR3 is CASSTTVQASTDTQYF. The CDR3 coding sequence is TGTGCCAGCAGCACGACGGTACAGGCTAGCACAGATACGCAGTATTTT.

For the CDR3, the DNA is TGTGCCAGCAGCTTAGCTTGGACGGGATACACCGGGGAGCTGTTTTTT. Amino acids: CASSLAWTGYTGELFF. The chain carries TRBV7-9 and TRBJ2-2; a possible D gene is TRBD2 (5 bases). CDR3 length equals 16 residues. The V and J ends lost 0 bases and 3 bases respectively, with 11 bases between them. Germline V gives CDR1 SEHNR, CDR2 FQNEAQ (reference sequence).

The chain recombines TRBV2 with TRBJ2-7, with D perhaps matching TRBD1 (5 bases). The V and J ends lost 7 bases and 4 bases respectively, with 14 bases between them. CDR3 length: 13 amino acids. Germline V gene lookup returns CDR1 SNHLY and CDR2 FYNNEI. The CDR3 sequence: CASKGSVRYEQYF. In nucleotides, the CDR3 is TGTGCCAGCAAGGGGTCCGTCCGGTACGAGCAGTACTTC.

The chain combines TRBV29-1 with TRBJ1-2; tentatively, D is TRBD1 (6 bases). The CDR3 loop spans 14 amino acids. The V end was cut by 2 bases, the J end by 8 bases, with 18 bases between. Germline V lookup: CDR1 SQVTM, CDR2 ANQGSEA. CDR3 loop: CSVENGGGGGGYTF. DNA of the CDR3: TGCAGCGTTGAAAACGGGGGGGGCGGAGGCGGCTACACCTTC.

This clonotype was seen only a few times. The chain recombines TRBV19 with TRBJ1-4; no clear D gene. The CDR3 extends over 14 amino acids. In germline, CDR1 is LNHDA, CDR2 SQIVND (reference sequence). Deletions cut 0 bases from V and 8 bases from J, with 10 bases between. This CDR3 reads CASSIELRVEKLFF. Here the CDR3 DNA reads TGTGCCAGTAGTATAGAACTCCGGGTGGAAAAACTGTTTTTT.

There are many counts of this clonotype. V and J are TRBV2 and TRBJ2-7; D may be TRBD1 (6 bases). The germline V gene encodes CDR1 SNHLY and CDR2 FYNNEI. Trimming left V 1 base short and J 5 bases short, with 15 bases between. This CDR3 has 15 amino acids. The chain's CDR3 is CASSEDRAASHEQYF. In nucleotides, the CDR3 is TGTGCCAGCAGTGAAGACAGGGCTGCTTCTCACGAGCAGTACTTC.

This clonotype was counted ten times or more. This rearrangement joins TRBV7-9 to TRBJ1-1; no clear D gene. Trimming stripped 4 bases from V and 3 bases from J, with 9 bases between. The CDR3 consists of 13 residues. Germline V gene sequence: CDR1 SEHNR, CDR2 FQNEAQ (reference sequence). CDR3 coding DNA: TGTGCCAGCAGCTCCCGAGTGGACACTGAAGCTTTCTTT. The encoded protein is CASSSRVDTEAFF.

This clonotype has at least ten counts. V and J are TRBV3-1 and TRBJ2-5, with TRBD2 identical over 7 bases. The CDR3 is 14 amino acids. V was pared by 1 base and J by 8 bases, with 7 bases of the junction left unmatched. CDR1 is LGHDT and CDR2 is YNNKEL in the germline V gene (reference sequence). This CDR3 is CASSQVGGSSTQYF. In nucleotides, the CDR3 is TGTGCCAGCAGCCAAGTGGGGGGGAGTAGTACCCAGTACTTC.

The table lists this clonotype with many counts. The chain employs TRBV7-9 and TRBJ2-5; 7 bases line up with TRBD1. V dropped 4 bases and J dropped 3; count of bases not matched to a gene: 5. Germline V gene sequence: CDR1 SEHNR, CDR2 FQNEAQ (reference sequence). The CDR3 contains 14 residues. CDR3 loop: CASSSTTGEETQYF. In DNA form, the CDR3 reads TGTGCCAGCAGCTCTACTACAGGGGAAGAGACCCAGTACTTC.

The chain carries TRBV24-1 and TRBJ2-7; 8 nucleotides align to TRBD2. V trimming: 3 bases; J trimming: 7 bases; junction bases outside the gene matches: 10. The germline V gene encodes CDR1 KGHDR and CDR2 SFDVKD. The CDR3 spans 15 residues. CDR3 nucleotides: TGTGCCACCAGTGATACGGGAGGGTCTCATGAAGAGCAGTACTTC. Translating gives CATSDTGGSHEEQYF.

In this sample, this clonotype turned up many times. The chain has TRBV29-1 and TRBJ1-2; a weak D match, TRBD1 (5 bases). The V and J ends lost 6 bases and 4 bases respectively, with 18 bases between them. Germline CDR1 and CDR2: SQVTM and ANQGSEA. This CDR3 contains 14 residues. This chain's CDR3 is CSVEGPGSSYGYTF. CDR3 nucleotide sequence: TGCAGCGTCGAGGGGCCCGGGAGTAGCTATGGCTACACCTTC.

This clonotype has only a few counts. The chain combines TRBV19 with TRBJ1-2, with 10 bases identical to TRBD1. This CDR3 is 16 amino acids long. The V and J ends lost 2 bases and 6 bases, in that order; junction bases with no gene match: 9. Germline CDR1 LNHDA, CDR2 SQIVND (reference sequence). The CDR3 reads CASSIPLPGQGHGYTF. In DNA form, the CDR3 reads TGTGCCAGTAGTATACCCCTCCCGGGACAGGGGCATGGCTACACCTTC.

This clonotype was seen repeatedly, ten times or more. This chain uses TRBV7-9 with TRBJ2-1, with D maybe TRBD2 (6 bases). This CDR3 is built from 12 residues. Germline V gives CDR1 SEHNR, CDR2 FQNEAQ (reference sequence). V was trimmed by 9 bases and J by 2 bases, leaving 8 bases between them. The CDR3 sequence: CASSGAYNEQFF. The CDR3 DNA is TGTGCCAGTAGCGGAGCCTACAATGAGCAGTTCTTC. The full variable domain, with the rest looked up from reference TRBV7-9 and TRBJ2-1, is DTGVSQNPRHKITKRGQNVTFRCDPISEHNRLYWYRQTLGQGPEFLTYFQNEAQLEKSRLLSDRFSAERPKGSFSTLEIQRTEQGDSAMYLCASSGAYNEQFFGPGTRLTVL.

This clonotype was seen a few times. The V and J genes are TRBV5-1 and TRBJ2-7; maybe TRBD2 (6 bases). V lost 5 bases and J 9 bases, leaving 15 bases between the germline ends. This CDR3 has 12 residues. Germline assignment: CDR1 SGHRS and CDR2 YFSETQ. The CDR3 spells CASSFGGYSQYF. The CDR3 bases are TGCGCCAGCAGTTTTGGGGGGTACTCGCAGTACTTC.

This clonotype showed up just a few times. This rearrangement joins TRBV13 to TRBJ2-5, with 8 positions matching TRBD2. Germline V gene lookup returns CDR1 PRHDT and CDR2 FYEKMQ (reference sequence). The CDR3 length is 13 residues. V lost 7 bases, J lost 5 bases, and 6 bases stayed unmatched. CDR3 DNA: TGTGCCAGCAAGGCGGGAGGACAGGAGACCCAGTACTTC. Its protein product is CASKAGGQETQYF. The full variable domain, with the rest looked up from reference TRBV13 and TRBJ2-5, is AAGVIQSPRHLIKEKRETATLKCYPIPRHDTVYWYQQGPGQDPQFLISFYEKMQSDKGSIPDRFSAQQFSDYHSELNMSSLELGDSALYFCASKAGGQETQYFGPGTRLLVL.

This chain links TRBV13 with TRBJ2-7; 11 bases align to TRBD2. The CDR3 is made up of 15 amino acids. Germline V gene sequence: CDR1 PRHDT, CDR2 FYEKMQ (reference sequence). V lost 9 bases, J lost 5 bases, and 12 bases stayed unmatched. DNA for the CDR3: TGTGCCAGTAGCCCCCTACTAGCGGGAGTGAACGAGCAGTACTTC. It is translated as CASSPLLAGVNEQYF. The full variable domain, in which reference TRBV13 and TRBJ2-7 provide the parts outside the CDR3, is AAGVIQSPRHLIKEKRETATLKCYPIPRHDTVYWYQQGPGQDPQFLISFYEKMQSDKGSIPDRFSAQQFSDYHSELNMSSLELGDSALYFCASSPLLAGVNEQYFGPGTRLTVT.

This chain joins TRBV30 and TRBJ2-5; D might be TRBD1 or TRBD2, each matching 5 bases. Trimming shortened V by 2 bases and J by 0 bases, and 16 bases separated the two germline ends. The CDR3 has 16 residues. Germline lookup yields CDR1 GTSNPN and CDR2 SVGIG (reference sequence). The CDR3 region is CAWSYLGQTNQETQYF. The CDR3 DNA sequence: TGTGCCTGGAGTTACTTGGGGCAGACTAACCAAGAGACCCAGTACTTC.

This clonotype has just a few counts. The rearrangement joins TRBV27 to TRBJ2-3; TRBD2 might be the D (6 bases). The V end was cut by 2 bases, the J end by 0 bases, with 18 bases between. Per germline, CDR1 MNHEY and CDR2 SMNVEV (reference sequence). This CDR3 comprises 18 residues. The chain's CDR3 is CASSLSAWGVSSTDTQYF. In nucleotides, the CDR3 is TGTGCCAGCAGTTTAAGTGCATGGGGGGTCAGTAGCACAGATACGCAGTATTTT.

This clonotype was counted many times. This chain connects TRBV20-1 to TRBJ2-5, with 12 bases lining up with TRBD2. CDR3 length: 15 residues. V shed 1 base and J 0 bases; nucleotides not matched to a gene: 0. The germline V gene has CDR1 DFQATT and CDR2 SNEGSKA (reference sequence). Here the CDR3 DNA reads TGCAGTGCTAGAGGGACTAGCGGGGACCAAGAGACCCAGTACTTC. This encodes CSARGTSGDQETQYF.

Comments on this clonotype: Given a much more abundant clone one base away, this may be a read error. The chain has TRBV27 and TRBJ2-1; maybe TRBD1 (5 bases). The germline V and J ends were trimmed by 7 bases and 4 bases, with 14 bases remaining between them. CDR1 MNHEY and CDR2 SMNVEV come from the germline V gene (reference sequence). This CDR3 contains 14 residues. The CDR3 here is CASTPVGPYNEQFF. The DNA of the CDR3 is TGTGCCAGCACCCCCGTGGGGCCGTACAATGAGCAGTTCTTC.

The chain uses TRBV6-1 and TRBJ2-5; 8 nucleotides agree with TRBD1. The germline CDR1 and CDR2 sequences are MNHNS and SASEGT. Unmatched junction bases numbered 2, after V lost 1 base and J lost 4 bases. The CDR3 has 14 amino acids. The CDR3 DNA reads TGTGCCAGCAGTGAAGTGGGGACAGGAGAGACCCAGTACTTC. Its translation is CASSEVGTGETQYF.

This clonotype was detected only a few times. The chain joins TRBV12-3 or TRBV12-4 to TRBJ2-3, with 7 bases lining up with TRBD1. J was trimmed by 4 bases and V by 5 bases; bases with no gene match: 6. This CDR3 is 14 amino acids long. The CDR3 loop is CASSKDRISDTQYF. CDR3 in DNA: TGTGCCAGCAGTAAGGACAGGATCTCAGATACGCAGTATTTT.

A word on this clonotype: This clone may be a read error of a much larger clone one base away. The CDR3 DNA reads TGTGCCAGCAGTGGAAGGGGAGACGCGAGCAATCAGCCCCAGCATTTT. It translates to CASSGRGDASNQPQHF. The chain has TRBV6-1 and TRBJ1-5; weak D call: TRBD1 (5 bases). This CDR3 has 16 amino acids. V lost 4 bases and J lost 1, with 14 bases in between. In germline, CDR1 is MNHNS, CDR2 SASEGT.

This clonotype was observed many times. The chain combines TRBV30 with TRBJ2-7, with 7 bases lining up with TRBD1. V shed 5 bases and J 0 bases; nucleotides not matched to a gene: 4. Germline-derived CDR1 and CDR2 are GTSNPN and SVGIG (reference sequence). The CDR3 has 13 residues. The CDR3 region is CAWATGSSYEQYF. In DNA form, the CDR3 reads TGTGCCTGGGCGACAGGGAGCTCCTACGAGCAGTACTTC.

The chain links TRBV18 to TRBJ2-2; D call uncertain. The germline V and J ends were trimmed by 2 bases and 6 bases, with 7 bases remaining between them. The germline CDR1 and CDR2 sequences are KGHSH and LQKENI. This CDR3 is 13 amino acids long. The CDR3 DNA is TGTGCCAGCTCACCAAGTCCAGCCGGGGAGCTGTTTTTT. Amino acids: CASSPSPAGELFF.

In this sample, this clonotype turned up many times. The V gene is TRBV20-1, the J gene TRBJ2-1, with 13 bases lining up with TRBD2. The CDR3 is 15 residues long. CDR1 is DFQATT and CDR2 is SNEGSKA in the germline V gene (reference sequence). After removal of 5 bases from V and 0 bases from J, the junction contained 1 base not matched to a gene. The CDR3 DNA reads as TGCAGTGCTCGGACTAGCGGGAGCTCCTACAATGAGCAGTTCTTC. It yields the protein CSARTSGSSYNEQFF.